This T cell receptor beta chain was found in a study of technical replicates of blood from a handful of donors. With regard to this clone: A read error may account for a junction end that differs from germline.

The repertoire was sequenced with immunoSEQ multiplex PCR; TCRdb's copy has only in-frame clones and lacks some. This table holds under 95,000 clones, 94% found once. The sample was T cells isolated from PBMCs. The source is a human donor in good health.

The CDR3 spells CASSPTTRELFF. CDR3 DNA: TGTGCCAGCAGCCCTACCACCCGGGAGCTGTTTTTT. The V call is TRBV4-2, the J call TRBJ2-2; no definite D call. Germline V gives CDR1 LGHNA, CDR2 YNFKEQ. The CDR3 is 12 amino acids.